This entry lists 23 T cell receptor beta chains sequenced from one sample in a study of blood T cells in healthy people across ages (dated by TCRdb to between 2014 and 2017). The library was generated by 5' RACE. Sequencing instrument: Illumina HiSeq 2500. A second PCR of about 7 to 12 cycles was run with a J-beta primer mix and a sample-barcoded 5' primer. In TCRdb, the public reads were trimmed at Q25 with fastp and aligned with MiXCR, with productive beta chains retained. CDR3 protein duplicates are merged, each entry listing the most common genes and DNA. The sample has around 900,000 distinct CDR3 sequences on record, approximately 50% of them singletons. The ten largest clonotypes hold 20% to 25% of the sample. Input material: blood. Receptor source: a woman aged 60 to 75 in good health.

This clonotype was observed many times. The chain has TRBV7-2 and TRBJ2-7; TRBD2 matches 11 bases. Germline CDR1 and CDR2: SGHTA and FQGNSA. CDR3 size: 15 residues. The ends lost 3 bases at V and 2 bases at J; junction bases unmatched: 3. The CDR3 coding sequence is TGTGCCAGCAGCTTGGAGACTAGCGGGACCTACGAGCAGTACTTC. Translated: CASSLETSGTYEQYF. The whole variable domain, filled in from reference TRBV7-2 and TRBJ2-7, reads GAGVSQSPSNKVTEKGKDVELRCDPISGHTALYWYRQSLGQGLEFLIYFQGNSAPDKSGLPSDRFSAERTGGSVSTLTIQRTQQEDSAVYLCASSLETSGTYEQYFGPGTRLTVT.

The rearrangement joins TRBV12-3 or TRBV12-4 to TRBJ1-5, with a possible D match to TRBD1 (5 bases). V lost 8 bases and J lost 2, with 13 bases in between. CDR3 length: 14 amino acids. CDR3 nucleotide sequence: TGTGCCAGCCTCGTTGGAGGGGGCAATCAGCCCCAGCATTTT. Its protein is CASLVGGGNQPQHF.

This clonotype appeared a few times. J is TRBJ2-7 and V is TRBV12-3 or TRBV12-4, with D uncertain. V was cut by 2 bases and J by 2 bases, with 10 bases left in between. This CDR3 is 14 amino acids long. The CDR3 is CASSLRWQAYEQYF. The CDR3 DNA sequence: TGTGCCAGCAGTTTAAGGTGGCAGGCCTACGAGCAGTACTTC.

The chain employs TRBV4-1 and TRBJ2-1; D gene uncertain. Germline CDR1 MGHRA, CDR2 YSYEKL. The CDR3 runs 13 residues. V lost 5 bases to trimming and J lost 5 bases, with 10 bases between them. The CDR3 region is CASSSITHNEQFF. The DNA of the CDR3 is TGCGCCAGCAGCTCGATCACCCACAATGAGCAGTTCTTC.

This clonotype occurred many times. V and J are TRBV27 and TRBJ1-5; D remains unclear. Germline assignment: CDR1 MNHEY and CDR2 SMNVEV (reference sequence). V gave up 4 bases and J gave up 0 bases, with 7 bases separating them. This CDR3 has 14 amino acids. Here the CDR3 reads CASSSTRSNQPQHF. CDR3 bases: TGTGCCAGCAGTTCCACACGTAGCAATCAGCCCCAGCATTTT.

Details on this clonotype: A read error may produce the germline difference seen at one junction end. The chain links TRBV10-3 to TRBJ1-2; D call uncertain. The CDR3 is 15 amino acids. The germline V gene has CDR1 ENHRY and CDR2 SYGVKD. CDR3 in DNA: TGTGCCATCAGTGAGTCTCCCCCGGGCGGCGATGGCTGCACCTTC. This codes for CAISESPPGGDGCTF.

The CDR3 region has the DNA TGTGCCAGCTCATTATATAGCGGGGGGAGGTCCGAGCAGTACTTC. It codes for CASSLYSGGRSEQYF. The chain uses TRBV18 and TRBJ2-7; TRBD2 agrees at 10 bases. There are 15 residues in the CDR3. Germline lookup yields CDR1 KGHSH and CDR2 LQKENI. Unmatched junction bases numbered 10, after V lost 5 bases and J lost 6 bases.

This clonotype showed up just a few times. The genes are TRBV5-1 and TRBJ1-1, with TRBD1 identical over 8 bases. Germline CDR1 and CDR2: SGHRS and YFSETQ. This CDR3 contains 12 residues. Trimming cost V 3 bases and J 8 bases; bases outside gene matches: 3. CDR3 amino acids: CASSWGTGEAFF. In nucleotides, the CDR3 is TGCGCCAGCAGCTGGGGGACAGGAGAAGCTTTCTTT.

The V and J genes are TRBV29-1 and TRBJ1-2; TRBD1 matches at 7 bases. V lost 6 bases and J lost 7; bases outside the gene matches: 8. The length of the CDR3 is 12 residues. Germline lookup yields CDR1 SQVTM and CDR2 ANQGSEA. The DNA for the CDR3 is TGCAGCGTGCCCGGGACAGTCTTTGGCTACACCTTC. Translated: CSVPGTVFGYTF. Using reference TRBV29-1 and TRBJ1-2 for the parts outside the CDR3, the full variable domain is SAVISQKPSRDICQRGTSLTIQCQVDSQVTMMFWYRQQPGQSLTLIATANQGSEATYESGFVIDKFPISRPNLTFSTLTVSNMSPEDSSIYLCSVPGTVFGYTFGSGTRLTVV.

This clonotype has only a few counts. CDR3 nucleotides: TGTGCCAGCAGCCAAGACCCCCTAGCGGGAGAAGCAGATACGCAGTATTTT. The encoded protein is CASSQDPLAGEADTQYF. The V gene is TRBV4-2, the J gene TRBJ2-3, with 10 bases identical to TRBD2. The CDR3 spans 17 residues. The ends lost 0 bases at V and 4 bases at J; junction bases unmatched: 7. Per germline, CDR1 LGHNA and CDR2 YNFKEQ.

This clonotype was picked up many times. This chain links TRBV27 with TRBJ2-1; D is ambiguous. The CDR3 has 14 residues. Deletions cut 5 bases from V and 13 bases from J, with 21 bases between. Germline CDR1 MNHEY, CDR2 SMNVEV (reference sequence). CDR3 in amino acids: CASSAWTDTMSQFF. The CDR3 DNA reads as TGTGCCAGCAGTGCGTGGACGGATACAATGAGCCAGTTCTTC.

This clonotype was seen a few times. The rearrangement joins TRBV6-2 or TRBV6-3 to TRBJ2-7; 8 bases are a match to TRBD2. Germline V gene lookup returns CDR1 MNHEY and CDR2 SVGEGT. With V trimmed by 2 bases and J by 4 bases, 13 bases remained unmatched. The CDR3 is 17 residues long. The DNA of the CDR3 is TGTGCCAGCAGTTACGTATTAGCGGGAAGATTAGCGTACGAGCAGTACTTC. It codes for CASSYVLAGRLAYEQYF.

The rearrangement links TRBV7-2 to TRBJ2-1; perhaps TRBD1 as D (6 bases). V was shortened by 5 bases and J by 2 bases, with 13 bases between the two germline ends. The CDR3 is 15 amino acids. From germline, CDR1 is SGHTA and CDR2 FQGNSA. Here the CDR3 reads CASSLTGSPYNEQFF. The CDR3, as DNA: TGTGCCAGCAGCCTCACAGGGTCTCCCTACAATGAGCAGTTCTTC.

J is TRBJ2-7 and V is TRBV12-3 or TRBV12-4; D possibly corresponds to TRBD2 (6 bases). The J call is uncertain, as TRBJ2-5 better fits the DNA end. The CDR3 has 17 residues. The CDR3 loop is CASSFWAEGWGEETQYF. CDR3 bases: TGTGCCAGCAGTTTTTGGGCGGAGGGTTGGGGGGAAGAGACCCAGTACTTC.

This clonotype was observed a single time. The V and J genes are TRBV11-1 and TRBJ2-5, with 7 bases that match TRBD2. J gave up 5 bases and V 5 bases, and 8 bases lay outside the gene matches. CDR1 and CDR2 from the germline V gene are SGHAT and FQDESV (reference sequence). The CDR3 totals 14 residues. DNA of the CDR3: TGTGCCAGCAGCACGAGGACTAGTGAGGAGACCCAGTACTTC. Translating gives CASSTRTSEETQYF.

The V call is TRBV10-3, the J call TRBJ2-7; 12 nucleotides agree with TRBD2. With V trimmed by 3 bases and J by 5 bases, 5 bases remained unmatched. Germline V lookup: CDR1 ENHRY, CDR2 SYGVKD. The CDR3 runs 15 residues. CDR3 in DNA: TGTGCCATCAGTGAAGCCGGACTAGCGGGAAACGAGCAGTACTTC. Protein: CAISEAGLAGNEQYF.

A note on this clonotype: Possible read error: a much larger clone is one base away. The V call is TRBV11-3, the J call TRBJ2-5; D is unclear. The CDR3 contains 15 residues. Deletions cut 4 bases from V and 4 bases from J, with 16 bases between. Per germline, CDR1 SGHNT and CDR2 YENEEA. CDR3 nucleotide sequence: TGTGCCAGCAGCTCAAGGGCCGGATTGGGAGAGACCCAGTACTTC. Its translation: CASSSRAGLGETQYF.

The chain carries TRBV15 and TRBJ1-1, with 12 nucleotides matching TRBD1. Losses at the gene ends were 5 bases for V and 9 bases for J; bases not matched to a gene: 4. This CDR3 contains 13 residues. The germline V gene has CDR1 LNHNV and CDR2 YYDKDF (reference sequence). CDR3 in DNA: TGTGCCACCAGCTGGGGGACAGGGGGCCAAGCTTTCTTT. Its protein product is CATSWGTGGQAFF.

This CDR3 is CASRILEDNEQFF. CDR3 coding DNA: TGTGCCAGCAGAATCCTAGAGGACAATGAGCAGTTCTTC. V usage is TRBV27 and J usage is TRBJ2-1; D gene uncertain. Trimming stripped 6 bases from V and 5 bases from J, with 11 bases between. The CDR3 has 13 amino acids. The germline V gene encodes CDR1 MNHEY and CDR2 SMNVEV (reference sequence).

The chain is built from TRBV7-8 and TRBJ2-1; unclear D gene. The germline gives CDR1 SGHVS, CDR2 FQNEAQ. V was trimmed by 5 bases and J by 4 bases, leaving 18 bases between them. This CDR3 contains 16 residues. This CDR3 reads CASSLLYSYGYNEQFF. CDR3 bases: TGTGCCAGCAGCCTACTTTACTCCTATGGTTACAATGAGCAGTTCTTC.

The chain recombines TRBV7-3 with TRBJ2-5, with 7 bases fitting TRBD2. V was clipped by 6 bases and J by 9 bases; unmatched bases: 16. CDR3 length: 15 amino acids. The germline CDR1 and CDR2 sequences are SGHTA and FQGTGA. CDR3 in amino acids: CASSQGASGIGSQYF. Written as DNA, the CDR3 is TGTGCCAGCAGTCAAGGAGCCAGCGGGATCGGGTCCCAGTACTTC.

V usage is TRBV20-1 and J usage is TRBJ2-1; 10 positions agree with TRBD2. The assigned J gene may be wrong: the sequence end matches TRBJ2-7 better. This CDR3 comprises 16 residues. The germline V gene encodes CDR1 DFQATT and CDR2 SNEGSKA (reference sequence). CDR3 amino acids: CSASHSGRSSYNEQYF. The CDR3 DNA reads as TGCAGTGCTAGCCATAGCGGGAGGAGCTCCTACAATGAGCAGTACTTC.

This clonotype was recorded a few times. The V and J genes are TRBV4-1 and TRBJ2-2; perhaps TRBD1 as D (5 bases). V shed 1 base and J shed 6 bases, with 12 bases lying between them. Germline V lookup: CDR1 MGHRA, CDR2 YSYEKL. The CDR3 totals 15 residues. This CDR3 is CASSQVVRAPGELFF. The CDR3 DNA sequence: TGCGCCAGCAGCCAAGTCGTCAGGGCCCCCGGGGAGCTGTTTTTT.